Given below is one T cell receptor (beta chain) in context. Looked up from germline, CDR1 is SGHRS and CDR2 is YFSETQ. Germline trimming cut 4 bases from V and 8 bases from J; bases unmatched to any gene: 11. This CDR3 spans 14 amino acids. Generated by immunoSEQ multiplex PCR, the TCRdb table keeps only in-frame clones and is missing some. Among 300,000 to 450,000 clones listed, 88% were seen once. Participants spanned ages 18 to 89 years and resided in about two dozen US areas. These data originate in a study of blood T cell repertoires in COVID-19. Sequencing used PBMCs or T cells enriched from blood (not recorded which). The chain is built from TRBV5-1 and TRBJ1-2; TRBD1 agrees at 7 bases. The sequence came from a woman aged 18 to 35 who had recovered from COVID-19. In nucleotides, the CDR3 is TGCGCCAGCAGCCCCCAGGGGGGCGGTGGAGGCTACACCTTC. This encodes CASSPQGGGGGYTF.